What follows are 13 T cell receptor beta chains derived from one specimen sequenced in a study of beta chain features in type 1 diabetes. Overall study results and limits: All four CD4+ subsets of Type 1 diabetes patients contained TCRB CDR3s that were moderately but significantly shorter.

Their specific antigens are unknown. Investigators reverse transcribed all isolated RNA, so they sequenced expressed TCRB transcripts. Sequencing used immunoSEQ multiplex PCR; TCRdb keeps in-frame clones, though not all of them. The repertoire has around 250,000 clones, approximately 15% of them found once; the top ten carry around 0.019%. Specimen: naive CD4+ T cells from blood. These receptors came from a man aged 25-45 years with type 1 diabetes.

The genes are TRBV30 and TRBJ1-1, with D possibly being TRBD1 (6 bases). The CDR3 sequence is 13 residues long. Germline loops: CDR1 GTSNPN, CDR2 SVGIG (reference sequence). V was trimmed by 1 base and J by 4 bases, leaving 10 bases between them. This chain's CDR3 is CAWSGGGGTEAFF. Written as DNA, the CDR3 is TGTGCCTGGAGTGGGGGAGGGGGCACTGAAGCTTTCTTT.

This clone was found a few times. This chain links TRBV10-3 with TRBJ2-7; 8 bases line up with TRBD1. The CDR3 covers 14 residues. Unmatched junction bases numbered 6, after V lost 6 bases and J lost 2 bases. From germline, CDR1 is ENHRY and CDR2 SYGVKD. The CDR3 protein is CAISPGQAAYEQYF. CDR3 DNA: TGTGCCATCAGCCCGGGACAGGCCGCCTACGAGCAGTACTTC.

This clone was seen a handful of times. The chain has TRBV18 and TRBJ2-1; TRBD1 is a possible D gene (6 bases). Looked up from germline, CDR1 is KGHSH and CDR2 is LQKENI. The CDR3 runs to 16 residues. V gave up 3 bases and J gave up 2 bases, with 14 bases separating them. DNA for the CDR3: TGTGCCAGCTCACCTACCGGGACATTCACCTACAATGAGCAGTTCTTC. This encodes CASSPTGTFTYNEQFF.

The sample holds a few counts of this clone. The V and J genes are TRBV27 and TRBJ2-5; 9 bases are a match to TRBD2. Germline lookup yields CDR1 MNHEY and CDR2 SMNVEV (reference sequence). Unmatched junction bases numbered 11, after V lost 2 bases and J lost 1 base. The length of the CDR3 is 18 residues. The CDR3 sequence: CASSLGGLAGRIQETQYF. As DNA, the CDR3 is TGTGCCAGCAGTTTAGGAGGGCTAGCGGGACGGATCCAAGAGACCCAGTACTTC.

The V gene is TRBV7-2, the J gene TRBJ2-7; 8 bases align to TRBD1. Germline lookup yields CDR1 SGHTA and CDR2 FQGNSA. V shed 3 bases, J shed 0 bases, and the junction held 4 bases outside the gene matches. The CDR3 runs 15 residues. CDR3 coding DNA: TGTGCCAGCAGCTTGGACAGGGCCATCTCCTACGAGCAGTACTTC. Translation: CASSLDRAISYEQYF.

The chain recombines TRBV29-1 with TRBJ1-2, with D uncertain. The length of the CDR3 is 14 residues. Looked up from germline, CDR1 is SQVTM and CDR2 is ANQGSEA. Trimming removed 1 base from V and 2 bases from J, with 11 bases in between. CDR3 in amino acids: CSVEGLRLNYGYTF. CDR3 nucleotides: TGCAGCGTTGAAGGGTTGAGACTGAACTATGGCTACACCTTC.

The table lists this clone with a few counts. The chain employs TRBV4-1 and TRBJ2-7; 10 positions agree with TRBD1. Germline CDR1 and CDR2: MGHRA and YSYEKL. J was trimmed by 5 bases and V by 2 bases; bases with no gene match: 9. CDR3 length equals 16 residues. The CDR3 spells CASSQPSGTGVHEQYF. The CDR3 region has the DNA TGCGCCAGCAGCCAACCTTCCGGGACAGGGGTCCACGAGCAGTACTTC.

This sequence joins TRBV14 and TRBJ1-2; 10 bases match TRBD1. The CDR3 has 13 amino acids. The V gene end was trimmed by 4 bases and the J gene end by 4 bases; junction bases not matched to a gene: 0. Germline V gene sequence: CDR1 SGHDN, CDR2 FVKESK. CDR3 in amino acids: CASSRDRGYGYTF. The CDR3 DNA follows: TGTGCCAGCAGCCGGGACAGGGGCTATGGCTACACCTTC.

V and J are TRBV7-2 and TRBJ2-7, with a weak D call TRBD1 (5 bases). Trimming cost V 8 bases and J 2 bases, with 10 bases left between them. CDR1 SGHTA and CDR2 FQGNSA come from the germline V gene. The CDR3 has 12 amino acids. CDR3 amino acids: CASQRGTYEQYF. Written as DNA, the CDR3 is TGTGCCAGCCAAAGGGGTACCTACGAGCAGTACTTC. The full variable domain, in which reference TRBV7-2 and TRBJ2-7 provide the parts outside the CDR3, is GAGVSQSPSNKVTEKGKDVELRCDPISGHTALYWYRQSLGQGLEFLIYFQGNSAPDKSGLPSDRFSAERTGGSVSTLTIQRTQQEDSAVYLCASQRGTYEQYFGPGTRLTVT.

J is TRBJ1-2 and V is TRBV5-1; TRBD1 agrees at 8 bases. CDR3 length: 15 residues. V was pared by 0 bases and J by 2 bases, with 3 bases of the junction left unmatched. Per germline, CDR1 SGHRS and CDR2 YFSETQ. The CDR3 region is CASSLVGDRNYGYTF. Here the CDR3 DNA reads TGCGCCAGCAGCTTGGTTGGGGACAGGAACTATGGCTACACCTTC.

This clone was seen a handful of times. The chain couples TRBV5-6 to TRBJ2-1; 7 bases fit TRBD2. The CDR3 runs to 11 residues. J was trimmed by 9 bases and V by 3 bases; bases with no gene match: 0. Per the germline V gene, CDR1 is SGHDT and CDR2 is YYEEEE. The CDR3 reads CASSSGGEQFF. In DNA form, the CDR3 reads TGTGCCAGCAGCTCGGGGGGTGAGCAGTTCTTC.

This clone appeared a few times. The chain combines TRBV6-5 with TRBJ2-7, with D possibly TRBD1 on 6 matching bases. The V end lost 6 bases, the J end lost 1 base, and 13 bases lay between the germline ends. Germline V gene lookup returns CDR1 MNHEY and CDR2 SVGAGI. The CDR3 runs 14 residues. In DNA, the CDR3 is TGTGCCAGCAGGGAGGATCAGGGGTCCTACGAGCAGTACTTC. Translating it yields CASREDQGSYEQYF.

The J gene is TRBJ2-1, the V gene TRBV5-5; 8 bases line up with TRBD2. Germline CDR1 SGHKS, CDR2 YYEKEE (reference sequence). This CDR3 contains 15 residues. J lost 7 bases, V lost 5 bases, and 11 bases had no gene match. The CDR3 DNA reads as TGTGCCAGCAGGTCTCCGGGACTAGTGGGAAATGAGCAGTTCTTC. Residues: CASRSPGLVGNEQFF. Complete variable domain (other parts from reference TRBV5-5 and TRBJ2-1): DAGVTQSPTHLIKTRGQQVTLRCSPISGHKSVSWYQQVLGQGPQFIFQYYEKEERGRGNFPDRFSARQFPNYSSELNVNALLLGDSALYLCASRSPGLVGNEQFFGPGTRLTVL.